This T cell receptor (beta chain) was identified in a study of post-analysis software for immune sequencing data. Unique molecular identifiers had been added to the TCR beta cDNA libraries. The yield from approximately 1 to 10 million T cells was about 500,000 cDNA molecules in total. TCRdb independently ran MiXCR on the PCR reads; one entry per CDR3 protein. Of fewer than 900,000 distinct CDR3 sequences listed, approximately 44% are singletons. Concerning this clonotype itself: Its antigen is currently unknown.

Points from the study as a whole: Batch-matched samples strongly co-clustered by F measure.

Sequencing was done on a sample of blood. This TCR came from a girl between 5 and 17 years old with multiple sclerosis.

This CDR3 reads CASMGGSSYEQYF. The DNA of the CDR3 is TGCGCCAGCATGGGCGGGAGCTCCTACGAGCAGTACTTC. This chain connects TRBV10-2 to TRBJ2-7; 7 bases map to TRBD2. With V trimmed by 7 bases and J by 0 bases, 3 bases remained unmatched. Per the germline V gene, CDR1 is WSHSY and CDR2 is SAAADI. CDR3 length: 13 residues.